The clone carrying this T cell receptor (beta chain) has more than one count but fewer than ten. Time point noted: cycle 4 day 1 (C4D1), after less than 7 weeks of nivolumab. Relapse after autologous stem cell transplantation occurred in every patient, and brentuximab vedotin exposure varied. The sample belongs to a study of PD-1 blockade in classical Hodgkin lymphoma. With 4 bases clipped from V and 5 bases from J, the junction kept 10 bases outside the gene matches. CDR1 and CDR2 (germline): MDHEN, SYDVKM. The length of the CDR3 is 16 residues. Measured with immunoSEQ multiplex PCR; TCRdb has only the in-frame clones, and not every one. The sample has 13,000 or so clones, approximately 78% seen once.

The sample in question was peripheral blood mononuclear cells (PBMCs), obtained before the fourth cycle of nivolumab. The clonotype was recovered from a human donor with classical Hodgkin lymphoma. The V call is TRBV28, the J call TRBJ2-2; TRBD2 matches at 7 bases. The CDR3 DNA follows: TGTGCCAGCAGTTCAGACTACTTGGGGGGGACCGGGGAGCTGTTTTTT. Protein sequence: CASSSDYLGGTGELFF.